These T cell receptor beta chains were read from a single sample in a study of response to subunit inactivated influenza vaccine. TCRdb reprocessed the RT-PCR reads with MiXCR, giving one entry per CDR3 protein. The sample has 560,000 or so distinct CDR3 sequences; 6.5% to 8% are singletons. Sequenced material: PBMCs from blood, taken less than 30 months after vaccination. These receptors all come from a man aged 45 to 75 who received an inactivated influenza vaccine. Both conserved end residues are part of each CDR3. Each record gives: V gene, clone size, D gene, J gene, CDR3 protein, CDR3 DNA. The D gene is left open where the match is weak. Clone size, where shown, is once, few, many, or a class for clones that have expanded.

TRBV7-2	many	.	TRBJ2-3	CASSLGTYGADTQYF	TGTGCCAGCAGCTTAGGGACCTATGGTGCAGATACGCAGTATTTT
TRBV28	few	TRBD2	TRBJ2-2	CASSLSPKLLAGVRYTGELFF	TGTGCCAGCAGTTTAAGCCCCAAGTTACTAGCGGGGGTACGATACACCGGGGAGCTGTTTTTT
TRBV20-1	.	.	TRBJ1-5	CSATGTRQPQHF	TGCAGTGCTACAGGGACCCGTCAGCCCCAGCATTTT
TRBV14	.	TRBD1	TRBJ2-1	CASSRGQGGSYNEQFF	TGTGCCAGCAGCCGCGGACAGGGGGGCTCCTACAATGAGCAGTTCTTC
TRBV7-9	.	.	TRBJ2-1	CASSFGIGVNEQFF	TGTGCCAGCAGCTTCGGGATAGGGGTCAATGAGCAGTTCTTC
TRBV12-3/TRBV12-4	few	.	TRBJ2-7	CASSRMDTPYEQYF	TGTGCCAGCAGCCGAATGGACACCCCCTACGAGCAGTACTTC
TRBV12-3/TRBV12-4	few	TRBD2	TRBJ2-1	CASRGGLAGRSYNEQFF	TGTGCCAGCAGGGGAGGACTAGCGGGACGTTCCTACAATGAGCAGTTCTTC
TRBV6-1	many	TRBD2	TRBJ2-2	CASSRLAGGPGELFF	TGTGCCAGCAGTCGACTAGCGGGAGGGCCCGGGGAGCTGTTTTTT
TRBV11-2	many	.	TRBJ2-1	CASSLGEFEQFF	TGTGCCAGCAGCTTAGGGGAGTTCGAGCAGTTCTTC
TRBV20-1	few	.	TRBJ2-5	CSAIGGDRLSQYF	TGCAGTGCCATCGGGGGGGACAGGCTGTCTCAGTACTTC
TRBV5-5	few	.	TRBJ2-2	CASSLRRLQHNTGELFF	TGTGCCAGCAGCTTGCGCAGACTCCAGCACAACACCGGGGAGCTGTTTTTT
TRBV4-1	few	TRBD2	TRBJ2-7	CASSRGGSGGPLSYEQYF	TGCGCCAGCAGCCGTGGTGGTAGCGGGGGGCCGCTCTCCTACGAGCAGTACTTC
TRBV6-5	few	.	TRBJ2-5	CASSYFGTQETQYF	TGTGCCAGCAGTTACTTTGGGACCCAAGAGACCCAGTACTTC
TRBV27	many	.	TRBJ1-2	CASRRDKFNYGYTF	TGTGCCAGCAGGCGGGACAAGTTTAACTATGGCTACACCTTC
TRBV5-1	many	TRBD1	TRBJ1-3	CASSLTGQGAQGNTIYF	TGCGCCAGCAGCTTGACGGGACAGGGGGCGCAGGGAAACACCATATATTTT
TRBV5-1	.	TRBD1	TRBJ2-5	CASTLGQGGETQYF	TGCGCCAGTACCCTCGGACAGGGTGGAGAGACCCAGTACTTC
TRBV13	few	.	TRBJ2-7	CASSLGVASSYEQYF	TGTGCCAGCAGCTTAGGAGTCGCCAGCTCCTACGAGCAGTACTTC